Described below is a single TCR beta chain sequence and its context. The length of the CDR3 is 15 residues. Germline CDR1 reads SGHTS; CDR2 reads YDEGEE. Trimming removed 2 bases from V and 4 bases from J, with 15 bases in between. Profiled with immunoSEQ multiplex PCR; TCRdb holds only in-frame clones, not every one. The sample yields 28,000 or so clones, roughly 89% seen once. The entry originates in a study of T cells after posttransplantation cyclophosphamide. This TCR was sampled from a man aged 50-60 years. This chain connects TRBV5-8 to TRBJ1-1; D gene uncertain. The sample comprised PBMCs. This CDR3 is CASSFVGAAATEAFF. The CDR3 DNA reads as TGTGCCAGCAGCTTCGTCGGTGCCGCGGCCACTGAAGCTTTCTTT. Complete variable domain (other parts from reference TRBV5-8 and TRBJ1-1): EAGVTQSPTHLIKTRGQQATLRCSPISGHTSVYWYQQALGLGLQFLLWYDEGEERNRGNFPPRFSGRQFPNYSSELNVNALELEDSALYLCASSFVGAAATEAFFGQGTRLTVV.